Detailed here is one TCR beta chain. The antigen is not known. The record originates from a study of shared clonotypes between healthy human individuals. General observations from the study: Generally, naive subsets (rather than memory subsets) showed larger estimated richness. Expectations were that clonotype sharing among donors would be affected by sequencing depth.

V lost 4 bases and J lost 4, with 14 bases in between. CDR3 length: 14 amino acids. Germline CDR1 SNHLY, CDR2 FYNNEI. Only in-frame clones appear in the TCRdb table, and some are missing; sequencing was by immunoSEQ multiplex PCR. This table has just over 2,000,000 clones, about 95% appearing once. Naive CD8 populations comprised CD45RO-negative cells positively selected for CCR7, excluding terminally differentiated effector memory CD45RA+ cells. This chain joins TRBV2 and TRBJ2-7; perhaps TRBD2 as D (6 bases). The TCR was taken from a man between 18 and 35 years old in good health. Material for sequencing was naive CD8+ T cells sorted from blood. The CDR3 bases are TGTGCCAGCAGTGGGGCGGGACCGCCTTACGAGCAGTACTTC. It encodes CASSGAGPPYEQYF.